In this sample, the clone carrying this TCR beta chain turned up once. The data were obtained in a study of T cell responses to AZD1222 COVID-19 vaccine. The table came from immunoSEQ multiplex PCR; TCRdb's copy has only in-frame clones and leaves some out. The table shows 150,000 to 200,000 clones, with roughly nine tenths occurring only once. This specimen consisted of peripheral blood, obtained on day 0 of AZD1222 vaccination. The clonotype was recovered from an adult in good health.

The CDR3 coding sequence is TGTGCCAGCAGCTTAGACAGGGCGACGAATCAGCCCCAGCATTTT. It translates to CASSLDRATNQPQHF. This chain joins TRBV7-2 and TRBJ1-5, with D possibly TRBD1 on 6 matching bases. The CDR3 contains 15 residues. Germline CDR1 and CDR2: SGHTA and FQGNSA. V was pared by 1 base and J by 4 bases, with 11 bases between.